This T cell receptor (beta chain) was observed in a study of blood T cells in healthy people across ages. Findings and limits, study-wide: Observed TCR beta diversity per million T cells went down as age went up. This fall followed a roughly linear course with age.

As concerns this clonotype: Its antigen is unidentified.

Donors gave ten milliliters of peripheral blood apiece. Per-sample PBMC isolation yielded at least 6.5 million cells. The use of a sample-barcoded 5' primer and a J-beta primer mix characterized a second PCR of about 6 to 12 cycles. TCRdb reprocessed the 5' RACE reads with MiXCR, giving one entry per CDR3 protein. In the table there are some 1.8 million distinct CDR3 sequences, approximately 39% of which are singletons. The TCR originated in a human donor in good health. The sample comprised blood.

CDR3 in amino acids: CASSSLTLVSYEQYF. Written as DNA, the CDR3 is TGTGCCAGCAGCTCACTGACTTTAGTCTCCTACGAGCAGTACTTC. The chain uses TRBV6-1 and TRBJ2-7, with D uncertain. The V gene's germline CDR1 is MNHNS and CDR2 SASEGT. V dropped 6 bases and J dropped 0 bases, with 15 bases sitting between them. This CDR3 has 15 residues.